This TCR beta chain stems from a study of blood T cell repertoires in COVID-19. Study at large: The origin of the acute and convalescent COVID-19 samples was the United States, Italy and Spain. Sources were T cells, B-cell-depleted T cells, or PBMCs; the material itself was cDNA or gDNA.

The CDR3 has 13 amino acids. V shed 6 bases and J shed 2 bases, with 10 bases lying between them. In germline, CDR1 is SGHTA, CDR2 FQGNSA. Seattle's cohort entered during active infection and was followed longitudinally. TCRdb's copy holds only in-frame clones and misses some; the assay was immunoSEQ multiplex PCR. Among over 200,000 clones, around 90% were seen once, and the ten largest hold about 0.8%. The J gene is TRBJ1-2, the V gene TRBV7-2, with D maybe TRBD1 (5 bases). Input material: peripheral blood. This sequence was found in a man aged 60 to 75 with COVID-19, enrolled during active disease. The CDR3 nucleotides are TGTGCCAGCAGTGTCGACAGCAACTATGGCTACACCTTC. Translating it yields CASSVDSNYGYTF.